These 6 T cell receptor beta chains came from one sample sequenced in a study of blood T cell repertoires in COVID-19. The protocol was immunoSEQ multiplex PCR, while the TCRdb copy is restricted to in-frame clones and leaves out a portion. The data hold over 200,000 clones, with around 82% observed a single time. Source material: peripheral blood. The receptors derive from a woman aged 40 to 50 with acute or convalescent COVID-19.

V and J are TRBV24-1 and TRBJ1-5; D is possibly TRBD1 (6 bases). Germline CDR1 KGHDR, CDR2 SFDVKD. This CDR3 comprises 13 residues. Trimming took 5 bases from V and 4 from J, leaving 8 bases between them. For the CDR3, the DNA is TGTGCCACCAGTGGGCAGGGGAATCAGCCCCAGCATTTT. It yields the protein CATSGQGNQPQHF.

The chain is built from TRBV18 and TRBJ2-1; 8 bases agree with TRBD2. With 3 bases clipped from V and 2 bases from J, the junction kept 3 bases outside the gene matches. CDR1 KGHSH and CDR2 LQKENI come from the germline V gene. The CDR3 covers 15 residues. The chain's CDR3 is CASSPSGGTYNEQFF. As DNA, the CDR3 is TGTGCCAGCTCACCCTCGGGGGGGACCTACAATGAGCAGTTCTTC.

This clone has a handful of counts. The CDR3 sequence is CASRRQGGEQYF. CDR3 coding DNA: TGTGCCAGCAGGAGACAGGGGGGCGAGCAGTACTTC. The J gene is TRBJ2-7, the V gene TRBV12-3 or TRBV12-4, with TRBD1 matching over 9 bases. The CDR3 is 12 amino acids. The V and J ends lost 6 bases and 6 bases, in that order; junction bases with no gene match: 3.

This clone appeared once. The chain employs TRBV19 and TRBJ2-1; 8 bases are shared with TRBD1. CDR1 LNHDA and CDR2 SQIVND come from the germline V gene (reference sequence). V lost 2 bases to trimming and J lost 8 bases; unmatched junction nucleotides: 8. This CDR3 is built from 15 residues. The CDR3 coding sequence is TGTGCCAGTAGTATATTGACAGGGGACGAGGATGAGCAGTTCTTC. Translated: CASSILTGDEDEQFF. Combining the CDR3 with reference TRBV19 and TRBJ2-1 gives the whole variable domain DGGITQSPKYLFRKEGQNVTLSCEQNLNHDAMYWYRQDPGQGLRLIYYSQIVNDFQKGDIAEGYSVSREKKESFPLTVTSAQKNPTAFYLCASSILTGDEDEQFFGPGTRLTVL.

The chain combines TRBV5-1 with TRBJ2-7; a weak D match, TRBD1 (6 bases). V dropped 4 bases and J dropped 1 base, with 12 bases sitting between them. This CDR3 is built from 14 residues. Germline V gene lookup returns CDR1 SGHRS and CDR2 YFSETQ. CDR3 amino acids: CASSPRDTSYEQYF. In DNA, the CDR3 is TGCGCCAGCAGCCCACGGGACACTTCCTACGAGCAGTACTTC. The complete variable domain, with remaining parts taken from reference TRBV5-1 and TRBJ2-7, reads KAGVTQTPRYLIKTRGQQVTLSCSPISGHRSVSWYQQTPGQGLQFLFEYFSETQRNKGNFPGRFSGRQFSNSRSEMNVSTLELGDSALYLCASSPRDTSYEQYFGPGTRLTVT.

The chain recombines TRBV2 with TRBJ1-5, with D maybe TRBD1 (5 bases). Germline CDR1 is SNHLY and CDR2 is FYNNEI. The CDR3 loop spans 17 amino acids. Trimming removed 1 base from V and 0 bases from J, with 13 bases in between. The CDR3, as DNA: TGTGCCAGCAGTGAAGGGCAGGGAAGGGGTAGCAATCAGCCCCAGCATTTT. Its translation is CASSEGQGRGSNQPQHF. Full variable domain (remainder filled in from reference TRBV2 and TRBJ1-5): EPEVTQTPSHQVTQMGQEVILRCVPISNHLYFYWYRQILGQKVEFLVSFYNNEISEKSEIFDDQFSVERPDGSNFTLKIRSTKLEDSAMYFCASSEGQGRGSNQPQHFGDGTRLSIL.